This is a list of T cell receptor beta chains from one sample in a study of response to subunit inactivated influenza vaccine. Via MiXCR, TCRdb re-called the RT-PCR reads, giving one row per CDR3 protein. Of hundreds of thousands of distinct CDR3 sequences listed, about 18% are singletons. The material was PBMCs from blood, obtained 4 to 6 days after vaccination. The receptors come from a man aged 50 to 59 who received an inactivated influenza vaccine. Both conserved end residues are part of each CDR3. A D gene is named only where the DNA matches it firmly. Clone size, where shown, is once, few, many, or a class for clones that have expanded.

TRBV4-2	TRBJ2-5	few	.	CASSQDAASQETQYF	TGTGCCAGCAGCCAAGACGCGGCGAGCCAAGAGACCCAGTACTTC
TRBV7-9	TRBJ2-5	.	.	CASSPASPRWETQYF	TGTGCCAGCAGCCCTGCGAGCCCGAGGTGGGAGACCCAGTACTTC
TRBV7-9	TRBJ2-5	few	TRBD2	CASSQTGLAGETQYF	TGTGCCAGCAGTCAGACCGGACTAGCGGGAGAGACCCAGTACTTC
TRBV29-1	TRBJ2-1	.	TRBD2	CSVAGGLFVYNEQFF	TGCAGCGTTGCGGGAGGACTATTCGTCTACAATGAGCAGTTCTTC
TRBV12-3/TRBV12-4	TRBJ2-5	.	.	CASSSTRGQWGETQYF	TGTGCCAGCAGCTCCACCCGGGGCCAGTGGGGGGAGACCCAGTACTTC
TRBV29-1	TRBJ2-2	.	.	CSVGPDSNTGELFF	TGCAGCGTTGGTCCGGATTCGAACACCGGGGAGCTGTTTTTT
TRBV7-8	TRBJ1-6	few	TRBD1	CASSSQGAGSISPLHF	TGTGCCAGCAGCTCACAGGGGGCAGGGAGTATTTCACCCCTCCACTTT
TRBV20-1	TRBJ2-1	.	TRBD2	CSARGGAGLSSYNEQFF	TGCAGTGCTAGAGGTGGAGCGGGATTGAGCTCCTACAATGAGCAGTTCTTC
TRBV7-9	TRBJ2-1	.	.	CASSSNSGSSYNEQFF	TGTGCCAGCAGCTCAAATAGCGGCAGCTCCTACAATGAGCAGTTCTTC
TRBV3-1	TRBJ2-7	many	TRBD1	CASSREPGQGAHEQYF	TGTGCCAGCAGCCGGGAACCGGGACAGGGGGCCCACGAGCAGTACTTC
TRBV7-2	TRBJ1-3	.	.	CASSHDGGNTIYF	TGTGCCAGCAGCCACGATGGGGGAAACACCATATATTTT
TRBV29-1	TRBJ1-3	few	TRBD1	CSVTGGDGNTIYF	TGCAGCGTTACAGGGGGAGACGGAAACACCATATATTTT
TRBV10-3	TRBJ2-5	.	.	CAISDETETQYF	TGTGCCATCAGTGATGAGACGGAGACCCAGTACTTC
TRBV12-3/TRBV12-4	TRBJ1-6	few	.	CASRGSMDNSPLHF	TGTGCCAGCAGGGGGTCGATGGATAATTCACCCCTCCACTTT
TRBV24-1	TRBJ2-1	few	.	CATSEAGSYNEQFF	TGTGCCACCAGCGAAGCTGGCTCCTACAATGAGCAGTTCTTC
TRBV7-2	TRBJ1-2	.	.	CASSFSSGNYGYTF	TGTGCCAGCAGCTTCTCCAGCGGGAACTATGGCTACACCTTC
TRBV4-2	TRBJ1-2	.	.	CASSQDGDYGYTF	TGTGCCAGCAGCCAAGATGGGGACTATGGCTACACCTTC
TRBV7-9	TRBJ2-5	few	.	CASSLERTSQETQYF	TGTGCCAGCAGCTTAGAGCGGACATCCCAAGAGACCCAGTACTTC
TRBV9	TRBJ2-3	many	TRBD2	CASSGYSGSSTDTQYF	TGTGCCAGCAGCGGCTATAGCGGGAGCTCGACAGATACGCAGTATTTT
TRBV20-1	TRBJ1-2	.	TRBD1	CSARRDRDDYGYTF	TGCAGTGCTCGCCGGGACAGGGATGACTATGGCTACACCTTC
TRBV30	TRBJ2-1	few	TRBD2	CAWERGISYNEQFF	TGTGCCTGGGAGCGGGGTATCTCCTACAATGAGCAGTTCTTC
TRBV20-1	TRBJ2-4	many	TRBD2	CSASRPSGGNLLAKNIQYF	TGCAGTGCTAGCAGACCTAGCGGGGGTAATCTACTAGCCAAAAACATTCAGTACTTC
TRBV7-9	TRBJ1-3	.	.	CASERTAGNTIYF	TGTGCCAGCGAACGGACAGCTGGAAACACCATATATTTT
TRBV20-1	TRBJ1-1	.	.	CSAVVREEAFF	TGCAGTGCTGTTGTTCGAGAGGAAGCTTTCTTT
TRBV7-9	TRBJ2-1	few	.	CASSLIHDEQFF	TGTGCCAGCAGCTTAATACACGATGAGCAGTTCTTC
TRBV20-1	TRBJ2-2	.	TRBD2	CSAFLAGVNTGELFF	TGCAGTGCTTTTCTAGCGGGAGTAAACACCGGGGAGCTGTTTTTT
TRBV21-1	TRBJ2-7	many	.	CASSRDHSYEQYF	TGTGCCAGCAGCCGGGACCACTCCTACGAGCAGTACTTC
TRBV29-1	TRBJ2-5	few	.	CSAHGQWTSQETQYF	TGCAGCGCTCACGGACAGTGGACCTCCCAAGAGACCCAGTACTTC
TRBV24-1	TRBJ1-2	once	.	CATSDAGQTNYGYTF	TGTGCCACCAGTGATGCCGGACAGACTAACTATGGCTACACCTTC
TRBV5-1	TRBJ2-5	.	.	CASSYRDGEKQETQYF	TGCGCCAGCAGCTACAGGGACGGAGAAAAGCAAGAGACCCAGTACTTC
TRBV13	TRBJ2-1	.	.	CASSFSVPYNEQFF	TGTGCCAGCAGCTTTTCCGTCCCCTACAATGAGCAGTTCTTC
TRBV5-6	TRBJ2-5	.	.	CASSFRQGNQETQYF	TGTGCCAGCAGCTTCCGGCAGGGCAACCAAGAGACCCAGTACTTC
TRBV12-3/TRBV12-4	TRBJ1-1	few	.	CASSRTAPNTEAFF	TGTGCCAGCAGTCGGACAGCGCCGAACACTGAAGCTTTCTTT
TRBV20-1	TRBJ2-5	.	TRBD1	CSARGLTGKQETQYF	TGCAGTGCTAGAGGGTTGACAGGGAAGCAAGAGACCCAGTACTTC
TRBV30	TRBJ2-5	.	.	CAWSWSGSPRETQYF	TGTGCCTGGAGTTGGTCGGGCTCTCCTAGAGAGACCCAGTACTTC
TRBV12-3/TRBV12-4	TRBJ2-2	many	.	CASSSRDKNTGELFF	TGTGCCAGCAGTTCGCGGGACAAGAACACCGGGGAGCTGTTTTTT
TRBV20-1	TRBJ2-7	few	.	CSAYHGSLNEQYF	TGCAGTGCTTATCACGGGAGTCTAAACGAGCAGTACTTC
TRBV20-1	TRBJ2-1	.	TRBD2	CSAPRGFTYNEQFF	TGCAGTGCCCCGCGGGGGTTCACCTACAATGAGCAGTTCTTC
TRBV7-9	TRBJ1-5	.	.	CASSPGLSSIANQPQHF	TGTGCCAGCAGCCCGGGGCTGTCTTCGATAGCAAATCAGCCCCAGCATTTT
TRBV7-6	TRBJ1-1	.	TRBD1	CASSPAEGARTEAFF	TGTGCCAGCAGCCCCGCCGAGGGGGCCCGGACTGAAGCTTTCTTT
TRBV5-1	TRBJ2-7	many	.	CASSSSGTEGGYEQYF	TGCGCCAGCAGCTCCTCCGGGACAGAGGGGGGATACGAGCAGTACTTC
TRBV28	TRBJ1-2	.	TRBD1	CASSFSDREILGYGYTF	TGTGCCAGCAGTTTTAGTGACAGGGAAATCCTAGGCTATGGCTACACCTTC
TRBV5-1	TRBJ2-7	.	.	CASSLATGIVNEQYF	TGCGCCAGCAGCTTGGCGACAGGCATAGTGAACGAGCAGTACTTC
TRBV20-1	TRBJ1-5	few	.	CSARPGGSSNQPQHF	TGCAGTGCTAGACCGGGGGGAAGTAGCAATCAGCCCCAGCATTTT
TRBV6-5	TRBJ2-3	.	TRBD2	CASSYHSGGTTDTQYF	TGTGCCAGCAGTTACCATAGCGGGGGTACCACAGATACGCAGTATTTT
TRBV10-3	TRBJ2-7	few	.	CAARGSGGYEQYF	TGTGCCGCGCGGGGCAGCGGTGGGTACGAGCAGTACTTC
TRBV7-9	TRBJ2-1	.	TRBD2	CASSFWPSGSKNEQFF	TGTGCCAGCAGCTTCTGGCCTAGCGGGAGTAAGAATGAGCAGTTCTTC
TRBV4-3	TRBJ1-4	.	.	CASSQDGGTETEKLFF	TGCGCCAGCAGCCAAGATGGAGGGACGGAAACCGAAAAACTGTTTTTT
TRBV7-2	TRBJ2-7	.	.	CASSSRILTYEQYF	TGTGCCAGCAGCTCGCGGATTTTGACCTACGAGCAGTACTTC
TRBV5-8	TRBJ2-5	few	.	CASSSRQLETQYF	TGTGCCAGCAGCTCTAGACAACTAGAGACCCAGTACTTC
TRBV7-2	TRBJ1-6	many	.	CASSLERSPLHF	TGTGCCAGCAGCTTAGAACGTTCACCCCTCCACTTT